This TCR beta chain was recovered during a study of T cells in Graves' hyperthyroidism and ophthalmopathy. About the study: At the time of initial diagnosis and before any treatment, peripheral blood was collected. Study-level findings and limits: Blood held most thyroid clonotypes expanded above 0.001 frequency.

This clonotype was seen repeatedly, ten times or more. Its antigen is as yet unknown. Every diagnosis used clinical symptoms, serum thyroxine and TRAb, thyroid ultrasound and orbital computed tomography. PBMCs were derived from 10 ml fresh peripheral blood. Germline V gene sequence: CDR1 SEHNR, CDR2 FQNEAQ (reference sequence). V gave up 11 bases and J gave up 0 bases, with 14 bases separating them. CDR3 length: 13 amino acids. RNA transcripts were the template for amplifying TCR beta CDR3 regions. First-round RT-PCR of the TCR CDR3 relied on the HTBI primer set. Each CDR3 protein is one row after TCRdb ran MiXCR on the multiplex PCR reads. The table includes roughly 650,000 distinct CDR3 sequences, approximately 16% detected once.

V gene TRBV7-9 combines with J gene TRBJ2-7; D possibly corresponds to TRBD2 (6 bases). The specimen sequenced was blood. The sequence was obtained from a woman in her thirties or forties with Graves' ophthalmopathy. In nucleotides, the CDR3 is TGTGCCGCCGAGGCTAGCGACTCCTACGAGCAGTACTTC. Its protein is CAAEASDSYEQYF.